This T cell receptor (beta chain) emerged from a study of Ad26.COV2.S vaccination and SARS-CoV-2 variants. Points on this clone: Antigen unknown.

Study-wide findings and caveats: The study found higher spike-specific TCR breadth in vaccine than placebo recipients. Similar non-spike TCR breadth was observed in recipients of vaccine and of placebo. There was reportedly substantial breadth in spike-specific CD8+ and CD4+ T cell responses after vaccination.

Sequencing used immunoSEQ multiplex PCR; TCRdb keeps in-frame clones, though not all of them. The repertoire consists of over 110,000 clones, with 86% occurring once and the leading ten covering around 5%. CDR3 length equals 16 residues. Trimming took 3 bases from V and 4 from J; bases not matched to a gene: 7. Germline V gene lookup returns CDR1 KGHDR and CDR2 SFDVKD. The chain has TRBV24-1 and TRBJ2-7; 11 bases match TRBD1. Sequences were derived from peripheral blood, sampled after recovery from COVID-19. This TCR came from a human donor who had recovered from COVID-19. The CDR3 coding sequence is TGTGCCACCAGTGATCCGAGGGACAGGGGGAGTTACGAGCAGTACTTC. Translating gives CATSDPRDRGSYEQYF.